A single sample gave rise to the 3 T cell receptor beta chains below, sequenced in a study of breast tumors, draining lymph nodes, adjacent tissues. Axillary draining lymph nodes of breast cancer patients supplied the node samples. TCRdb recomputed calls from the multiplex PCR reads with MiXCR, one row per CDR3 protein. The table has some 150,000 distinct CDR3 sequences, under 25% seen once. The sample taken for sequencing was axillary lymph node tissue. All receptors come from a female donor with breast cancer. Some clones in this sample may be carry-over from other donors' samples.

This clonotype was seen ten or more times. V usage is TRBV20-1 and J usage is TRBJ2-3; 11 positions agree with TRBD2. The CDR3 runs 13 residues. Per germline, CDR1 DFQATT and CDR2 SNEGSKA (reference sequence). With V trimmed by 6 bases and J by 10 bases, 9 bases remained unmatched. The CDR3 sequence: CSAQPGLAEAQYF. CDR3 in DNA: TGCAGTGCCCAACCGGGACTAGCGGAGGCGCAGTATTTT.

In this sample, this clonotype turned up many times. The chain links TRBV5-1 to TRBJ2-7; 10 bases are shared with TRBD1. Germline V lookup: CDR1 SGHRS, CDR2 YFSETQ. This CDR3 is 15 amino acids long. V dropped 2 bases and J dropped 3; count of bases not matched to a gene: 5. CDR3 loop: CASSLSGTGVYEQYF. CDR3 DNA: TGCGCCAGCAGCTTATCCGGGACAGGGGTCTACGAGCAGTACTTC.

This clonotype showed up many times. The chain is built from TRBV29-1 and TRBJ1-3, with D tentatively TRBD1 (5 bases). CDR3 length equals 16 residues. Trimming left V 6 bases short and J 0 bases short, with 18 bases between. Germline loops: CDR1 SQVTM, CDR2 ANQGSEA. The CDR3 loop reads CSVGGTASDSGNTIYF. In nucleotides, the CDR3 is TGCAGCGTCGGCGGGACGGCCTCCGACTCTGGAAACACCATATATTTT.